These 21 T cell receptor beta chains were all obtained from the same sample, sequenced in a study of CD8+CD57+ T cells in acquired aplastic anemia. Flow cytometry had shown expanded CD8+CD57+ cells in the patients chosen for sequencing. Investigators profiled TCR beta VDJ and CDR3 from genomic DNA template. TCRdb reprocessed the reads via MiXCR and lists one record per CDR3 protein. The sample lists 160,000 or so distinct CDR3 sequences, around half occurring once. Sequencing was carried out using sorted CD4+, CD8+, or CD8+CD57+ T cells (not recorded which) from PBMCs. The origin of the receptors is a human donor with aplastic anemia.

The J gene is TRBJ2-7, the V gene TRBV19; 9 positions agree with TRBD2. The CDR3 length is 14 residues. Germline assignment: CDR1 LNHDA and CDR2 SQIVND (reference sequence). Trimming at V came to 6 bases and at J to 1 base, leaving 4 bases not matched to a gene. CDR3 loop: CASSSGLASYEQYF. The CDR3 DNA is TGTGCCAGTAGCAGCGGACTAGCGTCCTACGAGCAGTACTTC.

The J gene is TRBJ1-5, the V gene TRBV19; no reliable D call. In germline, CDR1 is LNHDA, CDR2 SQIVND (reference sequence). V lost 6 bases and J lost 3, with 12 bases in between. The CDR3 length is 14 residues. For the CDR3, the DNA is TGTGCCAGTAGGGCACCTGACTACAATCAGCCCCAGCATTTT. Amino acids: CASRAPDYNQPQHF.

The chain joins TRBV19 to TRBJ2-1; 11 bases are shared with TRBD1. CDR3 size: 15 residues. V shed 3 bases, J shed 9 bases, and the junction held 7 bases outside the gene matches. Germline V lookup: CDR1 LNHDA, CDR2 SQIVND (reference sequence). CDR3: CASSIPGQGATEQFF. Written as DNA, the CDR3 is TGTGCCAGTAGTATTCCAGGACAGGGGGCAACTGAGCAGTTCTTC.

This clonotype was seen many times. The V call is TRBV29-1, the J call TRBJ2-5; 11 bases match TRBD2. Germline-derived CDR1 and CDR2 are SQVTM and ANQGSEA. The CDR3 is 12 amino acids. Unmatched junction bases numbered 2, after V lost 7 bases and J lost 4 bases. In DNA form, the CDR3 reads TGCAGCGGACTAGCGGGACGAGAGACCCAGTACTTC. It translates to CSGLAGRETQYF.

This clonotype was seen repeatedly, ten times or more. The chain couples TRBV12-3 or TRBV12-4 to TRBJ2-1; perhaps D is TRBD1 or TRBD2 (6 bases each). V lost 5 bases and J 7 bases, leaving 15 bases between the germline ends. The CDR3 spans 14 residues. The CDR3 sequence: CASSRNTGRNEQFF. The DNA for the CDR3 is TGTGCCAGCAGTCGGAATACAGGGAGGAATGAGCAGTTCTTC.

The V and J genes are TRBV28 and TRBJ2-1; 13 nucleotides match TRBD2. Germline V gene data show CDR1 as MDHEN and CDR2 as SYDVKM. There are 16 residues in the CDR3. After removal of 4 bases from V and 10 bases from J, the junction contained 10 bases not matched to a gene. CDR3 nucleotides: TGTGCCAGCAGTTGGGGACTAGCGGGACTCGACGGGGAGCAGTTCTTC. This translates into CASSWGLAGLDGEQFF.

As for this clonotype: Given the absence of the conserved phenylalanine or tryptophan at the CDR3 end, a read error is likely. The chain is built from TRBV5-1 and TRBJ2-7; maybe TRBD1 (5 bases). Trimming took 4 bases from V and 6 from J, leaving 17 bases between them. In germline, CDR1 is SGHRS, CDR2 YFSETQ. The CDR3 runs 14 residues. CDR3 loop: CASSRDSQGPEQYL. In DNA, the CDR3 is TGCGCCAGCAGCCGTGACTCTCAGGGCCCCGAGCAGTACCTC.

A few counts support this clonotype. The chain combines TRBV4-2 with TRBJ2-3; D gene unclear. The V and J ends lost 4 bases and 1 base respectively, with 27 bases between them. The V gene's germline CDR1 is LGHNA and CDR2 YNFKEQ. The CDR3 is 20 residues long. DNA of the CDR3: TGTGCCAGCAGCCTGAAGACCCGCGGCGCTTACTCTTTGGGCACAGATACGCAGTATTTT. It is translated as CASSLKTRGAYSLGTDTQYF.

The chain's CDR3 is CASSLGTVGQYF. For the CDR3, the DNA is TGTGCCAGCAGCCTAGGTACTGTCGGGCAGTACTTC. The chain employs TRBV7-9 and TRBJ2-7; D remains unclear. CDR3 size: 12 residues. Germline V lookup: CDR1 SEHNR, CDR2 FQNEAQ (reference sequence). V was pared by 5 bases and J by 9 bases, with 14 bases between. The whole variable domain, remainder taken from reference TRBV7-9 and TRBJ2-7, is DTGVSQNPRHKITKRGQNVTFRCDPISEHNRLYWYRQTLGQGPEFLTYFQNEAQLEKSRLLSDRFSAERPKGSFSTLEIQRTEQGDSAMYLCASSLGTVGQYFGPGTRLTVT.

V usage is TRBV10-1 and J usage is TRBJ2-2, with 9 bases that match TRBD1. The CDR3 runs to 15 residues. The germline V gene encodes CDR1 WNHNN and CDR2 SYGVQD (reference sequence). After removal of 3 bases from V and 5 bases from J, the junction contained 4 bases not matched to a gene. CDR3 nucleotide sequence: TGCGCCAGCAGTGATGGGACAGGGTGGACCGGGGAGCTGTTTTTT. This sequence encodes CASSDGTGWTGELFF.

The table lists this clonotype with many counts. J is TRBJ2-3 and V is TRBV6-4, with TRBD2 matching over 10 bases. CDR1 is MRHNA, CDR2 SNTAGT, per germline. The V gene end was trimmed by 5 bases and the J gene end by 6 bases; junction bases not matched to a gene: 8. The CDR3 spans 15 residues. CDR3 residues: CASSRSGRADDTQYF. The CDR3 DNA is TGTGCCAGCAGTAGGAGCGGGAGGGCCGATGATACGCAGTATTTT.

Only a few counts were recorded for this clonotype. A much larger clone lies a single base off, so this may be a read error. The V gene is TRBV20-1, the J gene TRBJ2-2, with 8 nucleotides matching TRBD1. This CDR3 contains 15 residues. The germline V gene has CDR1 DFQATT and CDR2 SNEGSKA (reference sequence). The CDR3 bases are TGCAGTGCTGCCTTTGGGGCAGGGGGCACCGGGGAGCTGCTTTTT. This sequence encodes CSAAFGAGGTGELLF.

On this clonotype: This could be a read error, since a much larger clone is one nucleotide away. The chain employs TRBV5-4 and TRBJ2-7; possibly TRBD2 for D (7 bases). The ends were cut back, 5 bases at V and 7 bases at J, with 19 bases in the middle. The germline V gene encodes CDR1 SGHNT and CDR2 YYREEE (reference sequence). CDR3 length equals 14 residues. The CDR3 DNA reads TGTGCCAGCAGTTCGCTACGGGGGGCGTTTGAGCAGTACTTC. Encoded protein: CASSSLRGAFEQYF.

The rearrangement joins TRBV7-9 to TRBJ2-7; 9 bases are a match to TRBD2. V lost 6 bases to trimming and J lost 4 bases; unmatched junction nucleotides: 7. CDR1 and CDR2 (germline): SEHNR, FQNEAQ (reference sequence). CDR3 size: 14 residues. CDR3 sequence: CASSISGGSYEQYF. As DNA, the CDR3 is TGTGCCAGCAGTATCAGCGGGGGGTCTTACGAGCAGTACTTC.

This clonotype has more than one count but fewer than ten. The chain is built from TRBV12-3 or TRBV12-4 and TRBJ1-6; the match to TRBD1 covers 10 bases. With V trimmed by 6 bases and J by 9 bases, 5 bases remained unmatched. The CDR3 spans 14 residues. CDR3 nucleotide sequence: TGTGCCAGCAGACGGACAGGGGGGAGTTCACCCCTCCACTTT. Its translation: CASRRTGGSSPLHF.

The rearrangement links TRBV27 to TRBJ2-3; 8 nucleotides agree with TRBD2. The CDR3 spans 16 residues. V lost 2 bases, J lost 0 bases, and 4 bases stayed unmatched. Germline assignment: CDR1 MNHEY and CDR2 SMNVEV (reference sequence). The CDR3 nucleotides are TGTGCCAGCAGTTTAACGGCGGGGGGAAGCACAGATACGCAGTATTTT. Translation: CASSLTAGGSTDTQYF.

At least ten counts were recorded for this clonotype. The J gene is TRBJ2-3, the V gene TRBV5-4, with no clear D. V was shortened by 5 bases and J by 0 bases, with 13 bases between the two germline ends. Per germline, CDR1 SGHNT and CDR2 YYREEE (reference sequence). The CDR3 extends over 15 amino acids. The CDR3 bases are TGTGCCAGCAGACCAGACAATCCTAGCACAGATACGCAGTATTTT. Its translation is CASRPDNPSTDTQYF.

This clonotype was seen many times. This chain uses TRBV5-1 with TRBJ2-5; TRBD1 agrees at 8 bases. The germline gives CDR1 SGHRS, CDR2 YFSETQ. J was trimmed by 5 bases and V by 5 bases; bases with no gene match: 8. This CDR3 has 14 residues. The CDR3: CASRVGQGSETQYF. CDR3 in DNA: TGCGCCAGCAGAGTAGGACAGGGAAGCGAGACCCAGTACTTC.

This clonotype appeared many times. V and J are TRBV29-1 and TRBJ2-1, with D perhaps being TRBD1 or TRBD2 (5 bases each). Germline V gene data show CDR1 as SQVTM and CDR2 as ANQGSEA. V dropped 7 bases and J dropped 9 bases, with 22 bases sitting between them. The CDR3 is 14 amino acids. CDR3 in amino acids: CSANRDRAFGEQFF. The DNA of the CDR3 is TGCAGCGCTAACCGGGACCGGGCCTTTGGTGAGCAGTTCTTC.

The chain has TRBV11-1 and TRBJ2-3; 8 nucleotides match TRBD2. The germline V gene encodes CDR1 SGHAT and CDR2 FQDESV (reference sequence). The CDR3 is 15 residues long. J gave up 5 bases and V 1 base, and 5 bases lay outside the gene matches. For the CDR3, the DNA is TGTGCCAGCAGCTTAGTGGGACTAGTTCTAGATACGCAGTATTTT. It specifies CASSLVGLVLDTQYF.

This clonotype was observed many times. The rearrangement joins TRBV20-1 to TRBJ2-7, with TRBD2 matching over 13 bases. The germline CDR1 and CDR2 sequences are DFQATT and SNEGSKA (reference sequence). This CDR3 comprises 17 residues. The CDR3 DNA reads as TGCAGCGTTTCGAGGGGACTAGCGGGATATGAGAAAAACGAGCAGTACTTC. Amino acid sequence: CSVSRGLAGYEKNEQYF.